The rows below give T cell receptor beta chains drawn from one sample of a study of CD8+ T cells in alopecia areata. Some clones are missing from TCRdb's copy, which holds only in-frame ones; the method was immunoSEQ multiplex PCR. The sample includes around 170,000 clones, around 51% of them seen just once. This material consisted of CD8+ T cells sorted from blood, taken between weeks 51 and 54, from a patient treated with tofacitinib. The receptors were gathered from a human donor with alopecia areata. The conserved cysteine and the conserved F or W are not part of the CDR3 here.

TRBV30 | AWSGENSNQPQH
TRBV6-1 | ARSDGIGYT
TRBV7-2 | ASSPLGLAGEEETQY
TRBV19 | ASRFFRDDQPQH
TRBV7-2 | ASSWRDTDTQY
TRBV7-9 | ASSLLGTNTEAF
TRBV12-5 | ASGLGSGNEKLF
TRBV6-4 | ASSTSSSYEQY
TRBV13 | ASSLAGGYNSPLH
TRBV2 | ASSEAGITYEQY
TRBV9 | ASSVDRAGTSYEQF